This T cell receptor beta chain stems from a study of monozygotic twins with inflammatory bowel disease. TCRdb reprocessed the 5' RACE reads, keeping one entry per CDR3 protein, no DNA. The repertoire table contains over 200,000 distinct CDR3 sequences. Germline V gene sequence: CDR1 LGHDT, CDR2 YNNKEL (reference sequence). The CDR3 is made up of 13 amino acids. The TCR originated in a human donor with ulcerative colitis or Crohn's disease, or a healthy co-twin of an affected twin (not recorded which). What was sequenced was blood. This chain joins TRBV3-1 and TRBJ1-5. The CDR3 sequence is CASSQGGNQPQHF.